These 7 T cell receptor beta chains originate from one sample sequenced in a study of T cell repertoires in cytomegalovirus infection. Which antigens these TCRs recognize remains unknown. TCRdb used MiXCR to reprocess the reads, holding one entry per CDR3 protein. Of some 130,000 distinct CDR3 sequences in the sample, over 30% were seen once. The sequenced sample was CD8+ T cells from cultured PBMCs, obtained from culture after CMV antigen stimulation. These TCRs come from a human donor in good health (CMV status not recorded). Some clones in this sample may be carry-over from other donors' samples.

V gene TRBV5-4 combines with J gene TRBJ2-7; D assignment may be TRBD1 or TRBD2 (6 bases each). Germline V lookup: CDR1 SGHNT, CDR2 YYREEE (reference sequence). Between the trimmed V and J ends, which lost 4 bases and 0 bases, there was a span of 17 bases. CDR3 size: 16 residues. CDR3 DNA: TGTGCCAGCAGCCCGGATGGAGGGGGAATCTCCTACGAGCAGTACTTC. It codes for CASSPDGGGISYEQYF.

The chain carries TRBV7-6 and TRBJ2-1; TRBD1 aligns across 10 bases. The V and J ends lost 5 bases and 9 bases, in that order; junction bases with no gene match: 10. Germline loops: CDR1 SGHVS, CDR2 FNYEAQ. This CDR3 has 15 amino acids. CDR3 sequence reads: CASSLGTGVHSEQFF. The CDR3 nucleotides read TGTGCCAGCAGCCTAGGGACAGGGGTACATAGTGAGCAGTTCTTC. Together with reference TRBV7-6 and TRBJ2-1, the CDR3 gives the full variable domain: GAGVSQSPRYKVTKRGQDVALRCDPISGHVSLYWYRQALGQGPEFLTYFNYEAQQDKSGLPNDRFSAERPEGSISTLTIQRTEQRDSAMYRCASSLGTGVHSEQFFGPGTRLTVL.

The chain joins TRBV12-3 or TRBV12-4 to TRBJ2-3; 13 nucleotides match TRBD2. The CDR3 is 16 amino acids. Trimming at V came to 7 bases and at J to 2 bases, leaving 6 bases not matched to a gene. CDR3 sequence (DNA): TGTGCCAGCAACCTCGGGACTAGCGGGACCACAGATACGCAGTATTTT. Translating it yields CASNLGTSGTTDTQYF.

Turning to this clonotype: Since a much larger clone is just one base distant, this may be a read error. This chain links TRBV12-3 or TRBV12-4 with TRBJ2-5, with a possible D match to TRBD2 (6 bases). The CDR3 is made up of 14 amino acids. V lost 10 bases, J lost 3 bases, and 18 bases lay in between. The CDR3 DNA is TGTGCCACCTCAGGGTGGGACTTCAAAGAGACCCAGTACTTC. It codes for CATSGWDFKETQYF.

The chain carries TRBV19 and TRBJ2-1; a weak D match, TRBD2 (5 bases). The V end lost 5 bases, the J end lost 5 bases, and 10 bases lay between the germline ends. The germline CDR1 and CDR2 sequences are LNHDA and SQIVND (reference sequence). CDR3 length: 13 residues. Here the CDR3 reads CASSSTTHNEQFF. CDR3 DNA sequence: TGTGCCAGTAGTTCGACTACCCACAATGAGCAGTTCTTC.

Only one count was recorded for this clonotype. J is TRBJ2-7 and V is TRBV25-1; possibly TRBD2 for D (6 bases). The length of the CDR3 is 17 residues. CDR1 and CDR2 from the germline V gene are MGHDK and SYGVNS. V was pared by 2 bases and J by 0 bases, with 17 bases between. CDR3 sequence (DNA): TGTGCCAGCAGTGAAAACGCGGGGAGGACGAGCTCCTACGAGCAGTACTTC. Translation: CASSENAGRTSSYEQYF.

J is TRBJ1-2 and V is TRBV2; D not certain. Trimming removed 3 bases at V and 6 bases at J, with 20 bases between. Germline CDR1 SNHLY, CDR2 FYNNEI. This CDR3 has 16 amino acids. The CDR3 DNA reads TGTGCCAGCAGTGAGGGAGCACTCCCCAGGCAGAATGGCTACACCTTC. It yields the protein CASSEGALPRQNGYTF.